The clone carrying this T cell receptor (beta chain) was observed a handful of times. PCR involved 60 Vbeta and 13 Jbeta primers. Method: immunoSEQ multiplex PCR; TCRdb's copy keeps in-frame clones and lacks some. This sample has 200,000 or so clones, with around 64% found just once. The sample is drawn from a study of cytomegalovirus exposure and HLA in healthy donors. Germline CDR1 and CDR2: SGHAT and FQNNGV. The CDR3 contains 12 residues. Germline trimming cut 1 base from V and 9 bases from J; bases unmatched to any gene: 0. The sequenced material came from PBMCs. The V and J genes are TRBV11-2 and TRBJ2-1, with TRBD2 matching 7 bases. This clonotype was sampled from a man aged 40-49 years in good health and CMV-seropositive. For the CDR3, the DNA is TGTGCCAGCAGCTTAGGGGGGGGTGAGCAGTTCTTC. This codes for CASSLGGGEQFF.